This TCR beta chain was documented in a study of T-cell memory formation after mild COVID-19. Across the whole study: For the most part, TCR clusters were specific to one donor. Findings of the study overall: A second wave expanding day 15 to 37 was CD4+-biased; contracting clones were balanced.

This clonotype has more than one count but fewer than ten. Its antigen is not known. TCRdb passed the 5' RACE reads through MiXCR, listing each CDR3 protein once. In the table there are around 300,000 distinct CDR3 sequences, about 13% of which are singletons. The TCR sequence derives from a man aged 18 to 29 who had mild COVID-19 (a few samples of this study predate the infection). Cell type and time point are not known. Input material: PBMCs or a T cell subset sorted from them (not recorded which).

CDR3 loop: CAISDKYREAFF. The DNA of the CDR3 is TGTGCCATCAGTGATAAGTACAGGGAAGCTTTCTTT. This rearrangement joins TRBV10-3 to TRBJ1-1, with D tentatively TRBD1 (5 bases). V lost 3 bases and J 8 bases, leaving 10 bases between the germline ends. Germline V gives CDR1 ENHRY, CDR2 SYGVKD. This CDR3 contains 12 residues.